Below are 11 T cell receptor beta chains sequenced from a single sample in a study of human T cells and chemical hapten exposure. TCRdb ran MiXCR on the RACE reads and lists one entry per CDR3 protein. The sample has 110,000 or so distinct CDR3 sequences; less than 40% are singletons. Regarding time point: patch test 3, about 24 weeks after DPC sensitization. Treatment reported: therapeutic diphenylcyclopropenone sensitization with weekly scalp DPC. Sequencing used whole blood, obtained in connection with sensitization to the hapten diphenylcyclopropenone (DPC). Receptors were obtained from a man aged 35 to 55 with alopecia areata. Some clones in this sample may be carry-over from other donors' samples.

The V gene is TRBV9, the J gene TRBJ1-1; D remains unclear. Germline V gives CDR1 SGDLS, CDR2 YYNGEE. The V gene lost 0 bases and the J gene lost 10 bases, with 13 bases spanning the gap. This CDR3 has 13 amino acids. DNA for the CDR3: TGTGCCAGCAGCGTAGGTAGACGGTCTATAGCTTTCTTT. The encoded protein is CASSVGRRSIAFF.

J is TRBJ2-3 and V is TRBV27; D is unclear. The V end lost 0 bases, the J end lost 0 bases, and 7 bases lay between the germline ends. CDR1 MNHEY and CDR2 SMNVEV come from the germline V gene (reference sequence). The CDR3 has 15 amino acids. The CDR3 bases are TGTGCCAGCAGTTTATCTGCTAGTAGCACAGATACGCAGTATTTT. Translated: CASSLSASSTDTQYF.

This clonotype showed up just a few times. The CDR3 DNA is TGCAGTAATGAGCGGGTGACGGGACTAGCTCGCTACAATGAGCAGTTCTTC. Residues: CSNERVTGLARYNEQFF. The chain recombines TRBV20-1 with TRBJ2-1, with 9 bases that match TRBD2. V lost 8 bases and J lost 3; bases outside the gene matches: 17. The CDR3 runs 17 residues. Germline V gene data show CDR1 as DFQATT and CDR2 as SNEGSKA (reference sequence).

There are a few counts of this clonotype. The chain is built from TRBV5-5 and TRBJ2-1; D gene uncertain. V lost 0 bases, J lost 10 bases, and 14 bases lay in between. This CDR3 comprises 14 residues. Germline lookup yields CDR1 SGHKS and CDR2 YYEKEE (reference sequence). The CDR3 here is CASSLVYGPGEQFF. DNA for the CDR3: TGTGCCAGCAGCTTGGTCTACGGCCCTGGGGAGCAGTTCTTC.

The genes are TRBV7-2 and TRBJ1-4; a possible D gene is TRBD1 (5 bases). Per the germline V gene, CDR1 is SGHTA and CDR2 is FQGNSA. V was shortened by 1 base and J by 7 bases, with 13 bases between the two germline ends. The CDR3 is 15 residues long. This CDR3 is CASSLVLGGGEKLFF. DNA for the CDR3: TGTGCCAGCAGCTTAGTATTGGGGGGAGGTGAAAAACTGTTTTTT.

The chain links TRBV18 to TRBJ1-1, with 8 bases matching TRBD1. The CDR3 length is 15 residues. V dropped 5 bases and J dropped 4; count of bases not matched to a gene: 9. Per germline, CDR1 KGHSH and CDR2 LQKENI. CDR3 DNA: TGTGCCAGCTCATTGAGGACAGGGTGGGCCACTGAAGCTTTCTTT. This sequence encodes CASSLRTGWATEAFF.

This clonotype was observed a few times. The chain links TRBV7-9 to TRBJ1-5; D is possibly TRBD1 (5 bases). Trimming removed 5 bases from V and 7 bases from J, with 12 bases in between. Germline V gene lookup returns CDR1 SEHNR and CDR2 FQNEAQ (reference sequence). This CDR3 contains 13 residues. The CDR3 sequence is CASSQDRIQPQHF. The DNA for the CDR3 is TGTGCCAGCAGCCAAGACAGAATCCAGCCCCAGCATTTT.

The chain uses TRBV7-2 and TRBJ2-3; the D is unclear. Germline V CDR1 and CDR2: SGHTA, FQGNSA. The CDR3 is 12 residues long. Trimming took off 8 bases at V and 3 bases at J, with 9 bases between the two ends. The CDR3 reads CASQKGTDTQYF. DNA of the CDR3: TGTGCCAGCCAAAAAGGGACAGATACGCAGTATTTT.

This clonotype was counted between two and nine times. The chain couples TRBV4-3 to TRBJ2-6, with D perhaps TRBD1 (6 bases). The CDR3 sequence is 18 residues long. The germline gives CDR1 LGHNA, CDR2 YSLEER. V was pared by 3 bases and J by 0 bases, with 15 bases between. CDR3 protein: CASSHYGQRTSGANVLTF. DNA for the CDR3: TGCGCCAGCAGCCATTACGGACAGCGGACCTCTGGGGCCAACGTCCTGACTTTC.

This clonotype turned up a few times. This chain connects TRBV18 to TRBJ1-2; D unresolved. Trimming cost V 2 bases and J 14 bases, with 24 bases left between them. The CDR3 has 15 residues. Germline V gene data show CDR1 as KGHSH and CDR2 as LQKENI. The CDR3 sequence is CASSPVLRRLEQPTF. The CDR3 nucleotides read TGTGCCAGCTCACCAGTTTTGCGTCGGCTAGAACAACCAACCTTC.

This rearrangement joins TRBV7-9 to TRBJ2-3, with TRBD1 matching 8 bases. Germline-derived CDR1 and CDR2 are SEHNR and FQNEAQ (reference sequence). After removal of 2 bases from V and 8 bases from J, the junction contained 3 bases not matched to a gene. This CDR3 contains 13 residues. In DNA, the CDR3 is TGTGCCAGCAGCTTACAAGACAGGGGTACGCAGTATTTT. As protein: CASSLQDRGTQYF.